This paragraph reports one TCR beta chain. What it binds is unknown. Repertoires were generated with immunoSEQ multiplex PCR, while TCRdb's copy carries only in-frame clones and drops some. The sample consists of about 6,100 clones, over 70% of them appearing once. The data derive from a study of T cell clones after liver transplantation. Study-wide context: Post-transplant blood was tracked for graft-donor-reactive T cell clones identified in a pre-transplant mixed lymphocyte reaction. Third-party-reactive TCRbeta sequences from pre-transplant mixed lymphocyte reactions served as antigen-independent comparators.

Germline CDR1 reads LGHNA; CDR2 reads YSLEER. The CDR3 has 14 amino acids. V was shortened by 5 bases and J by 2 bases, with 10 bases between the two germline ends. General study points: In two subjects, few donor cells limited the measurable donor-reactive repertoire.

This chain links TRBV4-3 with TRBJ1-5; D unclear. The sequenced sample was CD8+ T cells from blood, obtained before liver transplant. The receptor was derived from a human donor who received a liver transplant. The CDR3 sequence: CASSEELRNQPQHF. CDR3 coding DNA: TGCGCCAGCAGCGAGGAACTGCGCAATCAGCCCCAGCATTTT.